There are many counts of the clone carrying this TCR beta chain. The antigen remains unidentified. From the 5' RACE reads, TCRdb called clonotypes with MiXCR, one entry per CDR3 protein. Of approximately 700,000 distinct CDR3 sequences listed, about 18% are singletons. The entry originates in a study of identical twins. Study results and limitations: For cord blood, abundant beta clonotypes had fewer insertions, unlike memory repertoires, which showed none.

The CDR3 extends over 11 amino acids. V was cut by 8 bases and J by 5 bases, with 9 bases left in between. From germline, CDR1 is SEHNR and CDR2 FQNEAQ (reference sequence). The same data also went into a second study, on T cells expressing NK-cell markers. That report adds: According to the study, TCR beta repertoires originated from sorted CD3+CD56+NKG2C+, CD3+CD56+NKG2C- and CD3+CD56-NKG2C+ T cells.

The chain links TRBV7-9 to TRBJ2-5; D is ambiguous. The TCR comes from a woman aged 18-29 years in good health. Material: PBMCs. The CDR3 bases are TGTGCCAGCTCACCAGTCGAGACCCAGTACTTC. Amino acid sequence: CASSPVETQYF.